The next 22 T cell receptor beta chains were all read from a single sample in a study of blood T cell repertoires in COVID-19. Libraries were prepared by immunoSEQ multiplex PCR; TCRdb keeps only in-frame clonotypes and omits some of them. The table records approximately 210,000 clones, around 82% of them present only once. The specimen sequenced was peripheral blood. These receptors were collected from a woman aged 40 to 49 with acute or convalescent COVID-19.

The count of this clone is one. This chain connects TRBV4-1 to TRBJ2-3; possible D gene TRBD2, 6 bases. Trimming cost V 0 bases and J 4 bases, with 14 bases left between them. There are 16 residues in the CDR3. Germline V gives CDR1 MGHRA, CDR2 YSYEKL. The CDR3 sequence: CASSQDEGGIADTQYF. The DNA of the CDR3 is TGCGCCAGCAGCCAAGATGAAGGAGGGATAGCAGATACGCAGTATTTT.

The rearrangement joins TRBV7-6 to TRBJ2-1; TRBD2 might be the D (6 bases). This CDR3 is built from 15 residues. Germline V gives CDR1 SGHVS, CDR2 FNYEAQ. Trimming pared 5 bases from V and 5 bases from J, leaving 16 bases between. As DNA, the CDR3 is TGTGCCAGCAGCCGCGGATCCGGGAGTCACAATGAGCAGTTCTTC. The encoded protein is CASSRGSGSHNEQFF.

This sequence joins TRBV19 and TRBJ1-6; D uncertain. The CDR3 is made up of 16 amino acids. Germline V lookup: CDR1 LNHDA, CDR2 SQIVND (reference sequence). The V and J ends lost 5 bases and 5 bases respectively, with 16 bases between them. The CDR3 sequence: CASSVDGGKDNSPLHF. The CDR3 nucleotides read TGTGCCAGTAGTGTTGACGGCGGGAAGGATAATTCACCCCTCCACTTT.

CDR3 sequence reads: CASSQDAGGGNQPQHF. CDR3 in DNA: TGCGCCAGCAGCCAAGATGCAGGGGGAGGCAATCAGCCCCAGCATTTT. The chain recombines TRBV4-3 with TRBJ1-5; 7 bases are a match to TRBD1. The germline V gene has CDR1 LGHNA and CDR2 YSLEER. The CDR3 spans 16 residues. The junction had 4 bases not matched to a gene; V was cut back by 0 bases and J by 2 bases.

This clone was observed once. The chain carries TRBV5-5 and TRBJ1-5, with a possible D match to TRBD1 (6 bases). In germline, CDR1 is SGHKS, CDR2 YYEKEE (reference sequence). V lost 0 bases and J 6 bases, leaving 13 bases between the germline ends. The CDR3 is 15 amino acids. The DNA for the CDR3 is TGTGCCAGCAGCTTGGGGCAGGGGAGTGGTCAGCCCCAGCATTTT. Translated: CASSLGQGSGQPQHF.

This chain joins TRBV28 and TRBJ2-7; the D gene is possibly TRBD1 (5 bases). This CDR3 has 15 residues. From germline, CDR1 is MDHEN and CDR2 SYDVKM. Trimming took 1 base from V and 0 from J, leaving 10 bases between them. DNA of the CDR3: TGTGCCAGCAGTTTATACCAGGGAAGCTCCTACGAGCAGTACTTC. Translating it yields CASSLYQGSSYEQYF.

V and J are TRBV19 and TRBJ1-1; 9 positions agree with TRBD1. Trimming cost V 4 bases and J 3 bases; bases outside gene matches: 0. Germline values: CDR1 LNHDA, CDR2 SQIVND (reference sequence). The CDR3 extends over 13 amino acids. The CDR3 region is CASSRQGDTEAFF. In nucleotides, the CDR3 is TGTGCCAGTAGTAGACAGGGGGACACTGAAGCTTTCTTT.

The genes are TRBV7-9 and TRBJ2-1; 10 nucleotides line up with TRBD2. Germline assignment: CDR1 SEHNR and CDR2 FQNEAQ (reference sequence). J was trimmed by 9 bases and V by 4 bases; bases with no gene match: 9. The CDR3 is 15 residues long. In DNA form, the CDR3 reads TGTGCCAGCAGCTCCCGGCTAGCGGGAGACGGTGAGCAGTTCTTC. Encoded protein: CASSSRLAGDGEQFF. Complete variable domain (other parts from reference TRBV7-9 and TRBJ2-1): DTGVSQNPRHKITKRGQNVTFRCDPISEHNRLYWYRQTLGQGPEFLTYFQNEAQLEKSRLLSDRFSAERPKGSFSTLEIQRTEQGDSAMYLCASSSRLAGDGEQFFGPGTRLTVL.

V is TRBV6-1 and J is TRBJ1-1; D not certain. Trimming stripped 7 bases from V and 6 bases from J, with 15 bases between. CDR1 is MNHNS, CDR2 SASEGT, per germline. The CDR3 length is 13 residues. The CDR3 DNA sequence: TGTGCCAGCACCTACGGCCGAGGCGCTGAAGCTTTCTTT. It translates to CASTYGRGAEAFF.

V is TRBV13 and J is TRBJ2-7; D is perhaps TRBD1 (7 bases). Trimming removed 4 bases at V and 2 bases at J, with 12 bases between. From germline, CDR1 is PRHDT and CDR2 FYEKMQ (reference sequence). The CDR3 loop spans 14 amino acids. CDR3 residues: CASSSQGGTYEQYF. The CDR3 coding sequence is TGTGCCAGCAGCTCGCAGGGGGGAACCTACGAGCAGTACTTC.

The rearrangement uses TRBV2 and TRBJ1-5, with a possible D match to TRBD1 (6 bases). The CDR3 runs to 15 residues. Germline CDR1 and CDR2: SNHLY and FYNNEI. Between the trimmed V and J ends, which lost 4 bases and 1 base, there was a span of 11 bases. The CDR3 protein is CASSGGLGSNQPQHF. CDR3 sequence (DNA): TGTGCCAGCAGTGGGGGGCTAGGGAGCAATCAGCCCCAGCATTTT.

CDR3 DNA sequence: TGTGCCAGCAGCCCCCGGACAGAAAACAATGAGCAGTTCTTC. Its protein is CASSPRTENNEQFF. This sequence joins TRBV7-6 and TRBJ2-1, with a weak D call TRBD1 (6 bases). The CDR3 contains 14 residues. Looked up from germline, CDR1 is SGHVS and CDR2 is FNYEAQ. The V end lost 5 bases, the J end lost 5 bases, and 13 bases lay between the germline ends.

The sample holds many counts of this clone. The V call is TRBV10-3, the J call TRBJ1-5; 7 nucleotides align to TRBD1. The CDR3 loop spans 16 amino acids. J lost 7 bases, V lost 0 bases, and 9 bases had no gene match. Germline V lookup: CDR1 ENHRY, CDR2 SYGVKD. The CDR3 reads CAISESQRQGRQPQHF. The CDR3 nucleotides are TGTGCCATCAGTGAGTCGCAGAGACAGGGAAGACAGCCCCAGCATTTT.

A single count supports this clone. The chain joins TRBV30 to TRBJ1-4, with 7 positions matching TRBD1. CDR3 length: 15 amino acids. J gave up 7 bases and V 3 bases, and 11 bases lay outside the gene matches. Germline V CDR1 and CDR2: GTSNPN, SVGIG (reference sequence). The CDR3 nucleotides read TGTGCCTGGAGCCAAGGACAGGCTGGGGGTGAAAAACTGTTTTTT. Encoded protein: CAWSQGQAGGEKLFF.

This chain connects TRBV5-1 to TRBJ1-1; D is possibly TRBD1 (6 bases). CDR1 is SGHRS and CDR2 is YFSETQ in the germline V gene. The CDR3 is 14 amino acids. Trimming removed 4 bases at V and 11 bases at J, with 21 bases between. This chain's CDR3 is CASSPRYREGKAFF. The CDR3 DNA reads TGCGCCAGCAGCCCCCGATACAGGGAGGGAAAGGCTTTCTTT.

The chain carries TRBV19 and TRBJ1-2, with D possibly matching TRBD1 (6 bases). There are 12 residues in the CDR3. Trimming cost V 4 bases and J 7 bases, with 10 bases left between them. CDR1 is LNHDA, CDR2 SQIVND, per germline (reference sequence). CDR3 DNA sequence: TGTGCCAGTAGTACGACAGGCATTGGCTACACCTTC. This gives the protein CASSTTGIGYTF.

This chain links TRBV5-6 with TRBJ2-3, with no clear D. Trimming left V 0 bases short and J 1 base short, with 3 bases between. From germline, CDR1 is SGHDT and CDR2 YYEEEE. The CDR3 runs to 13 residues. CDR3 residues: CASSLGGTDTQYF. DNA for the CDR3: TGTGCCAGCAGCTTGGGCGGCACAGATACGCAGTATTTT. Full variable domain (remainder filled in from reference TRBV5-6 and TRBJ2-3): DAGVTQSPTHLIKTRGQQVTLRCSPKSGHDTVSWYQQALGQGPQFIFQYYEEEERQRGNFPDRFSGHQFPNYSSELNVNALLLGDSALYLCASSLGGTDTQYFGPGTRLTVL.

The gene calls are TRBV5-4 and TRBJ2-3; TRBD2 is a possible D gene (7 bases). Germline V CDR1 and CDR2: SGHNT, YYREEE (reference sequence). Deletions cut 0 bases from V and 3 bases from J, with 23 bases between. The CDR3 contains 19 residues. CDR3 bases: TGTGCCAGCAGCTTGGACCCGGGGGGTTGGGGGCGCGAAACAGATACGCAGTATTTT. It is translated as CASSLDPGGWGRETDTQYF.

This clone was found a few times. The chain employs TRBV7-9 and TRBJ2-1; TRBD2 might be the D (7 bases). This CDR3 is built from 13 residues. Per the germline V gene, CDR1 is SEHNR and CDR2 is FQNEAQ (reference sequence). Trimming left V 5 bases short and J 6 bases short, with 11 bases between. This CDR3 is CASSPGGSNEQFF. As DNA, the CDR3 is TGTGCCAGCAGCCCGGGGGGCTCCAATGAGCAGTTCTTC.

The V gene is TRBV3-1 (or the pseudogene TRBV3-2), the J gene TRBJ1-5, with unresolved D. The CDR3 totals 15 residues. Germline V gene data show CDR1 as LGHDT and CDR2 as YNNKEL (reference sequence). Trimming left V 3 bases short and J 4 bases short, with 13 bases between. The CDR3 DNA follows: TGTGCCAGCAGCCATCAGTCTGGGAGTAATCAGCCCCAGCATTTT. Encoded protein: CASSHQSGSNQPQHF.

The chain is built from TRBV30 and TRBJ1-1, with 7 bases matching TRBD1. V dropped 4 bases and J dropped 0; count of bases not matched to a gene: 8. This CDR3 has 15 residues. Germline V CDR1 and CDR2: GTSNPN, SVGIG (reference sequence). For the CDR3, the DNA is TGTGCCTGGAAAAAGACAGGGCCCGTGAACACTGAAGCTTTCTTT. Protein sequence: CAWKKTGPVNTEAFF.

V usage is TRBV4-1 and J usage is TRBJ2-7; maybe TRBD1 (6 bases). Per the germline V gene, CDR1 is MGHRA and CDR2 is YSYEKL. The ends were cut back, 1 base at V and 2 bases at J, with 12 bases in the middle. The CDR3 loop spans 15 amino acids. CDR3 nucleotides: TGCGCCAGCAGCCAAGTCAGCGGACAGACCTACGAGCAGTACTTC. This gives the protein CASSQVSGQTYEQYF.